This TCR beta chain was documented in a study of lung T cells in sarcoidosis with Löfgren's syndrome. TCRdb re-called the reads with MiXCR, one entry per CDR3 protein. The table has 15,000 to 25,000 distinct CDR3 sequences, roughly a fifth seen once; the top ten hold roughly 0.7%. General study findings and limits: TRBV2 was the preferred pairing partner of TRAV12-1, with similar CDR3s. Löfgren's syndrome patients reportedly showed greatest TRAV12-1 and TRBV2 expansion versus controls.

Germline CDR1 MNHNS, CDR2 SASEGT. The length of the CDR3 is 14 residues. V lost 7 bases to trimming and J lost 2 bases, with 13 bases between them. Turning to this clonotype: Antigen: not known. One base away lies a much larger clone, so this may be a sequencing read error. The CDR3 does not close with the conserved phenylalanine or tryptophan, likely indicating a read error.

The chain joins TRBV6-1 to TRBJ2-3, with D perhaps matching TRBD1 or TRBD2 (6 bases each). The sequenced material came from CD4+ T cells from bronchoalveolar lavage. The receptor's source is a human donor with sarcoidosis (Löfgren's syndrome or another form), or a control subject (not recorded which). CDR3 in DNA: TGTGCCAGCAACGTAGGGGGGATCACAGATACGCAGTATTCT. The encoded protein is CASNVGGITDTQYS.